This T cell receptor (beta chain) was retrieved from a study of cytomegalovirus exposure and HLA in healthy donors. Study overall: HLA-typed donors were the source of approximately 80 million unique TCRs held in an early data release.

V lost 2 bases to trimming and J lost 1 base, with 11 bases between them. This CDR3 region has 15 residues. Looked up from germline, CDR1 is SGHTA and CDR2 is FQGTGA. Regarding the study as a whole: Productive status was seen about 87% or about 30% of the time for most TCR beta V segments in an earlier analysis. In a later analysis, TCR beta V- and J-gene trimming showed a link to a missense DCLRE1C variant. Owing to their indistinguishability, certain V segments, notably TRBV6-2 and TRBV6-3, were excluded.

To note about this clone: Its antigen remains unknown.

PCR employed 60 Vbeta and 13 Jbeta primers. TCRdb's table, derived via immunoSEQ multiplex PCR, lists solely in-frame clones and lacks some. This sample's clone table lists some 89,000 clones. The clonotype comes from a woman aged 25 to 39 in good health and CMV-seronegative. The sample comprised PBMCs. The genes are TRBV7-3 and TRBJ1-1, with D unclear. Written as DNA, the CDR3 is TGTGCCAGCAGCTTATACGCAGGCCAGAACACTGAAGCTTTCTTT. Protein sequence: CASSLYAGQNTEAFF.